A single sample gave rise to the 18 T cell receptor beta chains below, sequenced in a study of blood T cell repertoires in COVID-19. Only in-frame clones appear in the TCRdb table, and some are missing; sequencing was by immunoSEQ multiplex PCR. The data contain 370,000 or so clones, around 87% of them seen just once; the ten biggest clones take up approximately 1.3%. Material: PBMCs or T cells enriched from blood (not recorded which). The origin of the receptors is a man aged 25 to 45 who had recovered from COVID-19.

Comment on this clone: Within the sample, other DNA sequences also encode this same CDR3. V and J are TRBV18 and TRBJ1-6; 11 nucleotides line up with TRBD1. Germline CDR1 and CDR2: KGHSH and LQKENI. The trim removed 3 bases at V and 9 bases at J, leaving 1 base unmatched. The CDR3 is 14 residues long. The DNA of the CDR3 is TGTGCCAGCTCACCCGGGACAGGGGGTTCACCCCTCCACTTT. It translates to CASSPGTGGSPLHF.

The chain links TRBV24-1 to TRBJ1-2, with D hard to call. The CDR3 spans 12 residues. The germline V and J ends were trimmed by 4 bases and 3 bases, with 5 bases remaining between them. Germline CDR1 and CDR2: KGHDR and SFDVKD. The CDR3: CATSDGDYGYTF. The CDR3 nucleotides read TGTGCCACCAGTGACGGGGACTATGGCTACACCTTC.

This clone was seen only a few times. The chain uses TRBV28 and TRBJ1-2; 8 bases line up with TRBD1. This CDR3 has 15 residues. Germline CDR1 reads MDHEN; CDR2 reads SYDVKM. Germline trimming cut 2 bases from V and 7 bases from J; bases unmatched to any gene: 9. This CDR3 is CASSLGAGQGFGYTF. The CDR3 DNA sequence: TGTGCCAGCAGTTTAGGGGCCGGACAGGGTTTTGGCTACACCTTC.

This sequence joins TRBV12-5 and TRBJ2-1, with a tentative D call TRBD1 (6 bases). Germline V gene sequence: CDR1 LGHNT, CDR2 FRNRAP. Trimming shortened V by 4 bases and J by 4 bases, and 14 bases separated the two germline ends. CDR3 length: 15 amino acids. This CDR3 is CASGSPGHIYNEQFF. For the CDR3, the DNA is TGTGCTAGTGGTTCCCCGGGACACATATACAATGAGCAGTTCTTC.

The chain has TRBV6-5 and TRBJ1-1, with 7 positions matching TRBD1. The CDR3 is 15 amino acids. Per germline, CDR1 MNHEY and CDR2 SVGAGI. V dropped 1 base and J dropped 7; count of bases not matched to a gene: 9. CDR3: CASSYFWDSGYEAFF. The CDR3 DNA follows: TGTGCCAGCAGTTACTTCTGGGACAGTGGATATGAAGCTTTCTTT.

The chain combines TRBV30 with TRBJ1-2, with 7 bases lining up with TRBD1. The CDR3 has 15 residues. With V trimmed by 0 bases and J by 1 base, 5 bases remained unmatched. Germline CDR1 GTSNPN, CDR2 SVGIG (reference sequence). CDR3 loop: CAWSVQQGVNYGYTF. CDR3 in DNA: TGTGCCTGGAGTGTACAGCAGGGGGTTAACTATGGCTACACCTTC.

The sample holds one count of this clone. The chain recombines TRBV9 with TRBJ1-4; 9 nucleotides align to TRBD1. Germline assignment: CDR1 SGDLS and CDR2 YYNGEE. V dropped 2 bases and J dropped 8; count of bases not matched to a gene: 4. This CDR3 comprises 14 residues. CDR3 loop: CASSVRDREEKLFF. The CDR3 bases are TGTGCCAGCAGCGTCCGGGACAGGGAGGAAAAACTGTTTTTT.

The CDR3 region has the DNA TGTGCCAGCAGCCCAACCGGGACAGGGCCCTATGGCTACACCTTC. Its translation is CASSPTGTGPYGYTF. V and J are TRBV5-6 and TRBJ1-2, with TRBD1 matching 9 bases. The germline gives CDR1 SGHDT, CDR2 YYEEEE. V lost 4 bases, J lost 4 bases, and 8 bases stayed unmatched. There are 15 residues in the CDR3. Full variable domain (missing parts from reference TRBV5-6 and TRBJ1-2): DAGVTQSPTHLIKTRGQQVTLRCSPKSGHDTVSWYQQALGQGPQFIFQYYEEEERQRGNFPDRFSGHQFPNYSSELNVNALLLGDSALYLCASSPTGTGPYGYTFGSGTRLTVV.

V usage is TRBV2 and J usage is TRBJ2-2, with 7 bases lining up with TRBD1. The CDR3 length is 13 residues. Germline-derived CDR1 and CDR2 are SNHLY and FYNNEI. With 8 bases clipped from V and 7 bases from J, the junction kept 7 bases outside the gene matches. CDR3 nucleotides: TGTGCCAGCCATGACAGGGAGAACGGGGAGCTGTTTTTT. It translates to CASHDRENGELFF.

This chain uses TRBV10-3 with TRBJ2-7, with 8 nucleotides matching TRBD2. Trimming took 7 bases from V and 4 from J; bases not matched to a gene: 6. Germline V gene data show CDR1 as ENHRY and CDR2 as SYGVKD. This CDR3 has 13 residues. This CDR3 reads CAITSSGRYEQYF. The CDR3 coding sequence is TGTGCCATCACGTCTAGCGGGCGGTACGAGCAGTACTTC.

The chain combines TRBV30 with TRBJ1-6; 10 nucleotides agree with TRBD1. The CDR3 is 17 amino acids. Germline assignment: CDR1 GTSNPN and CDR2 SVGIG (reference sequence). J was trimmed by 2 bases and V by 2 bases; bases with no gene match: 6. The CDR3 coding sequence is TGTGCCTGGAGTACCGGGACAGGGGAAACCTATAATTCACCCCTCCACTTT. This gives the protein CAWSTGTGETYNSPLHF.

The table lists this clone with a count of one. V is TRBV18 and J is TRBJ2-7; D gene ambiguous. In germline, CDR1 is KGHSH, CDR2 LQKENI. Trimming stripped 5 bases from V and 7 bases from J, with 6 bases between. CDR3 size: 10 residues. Here the CDR3 DNA reads TGTGCCAGCTCAGCGGAGGAGCAGTACTTC. Protein product: CASSAEEQYF. The variable domain in full, completed from reference TRBV18 and TRBJ2-7, reads NAGVMQNPRHLVRRRGQEARLRCSPMKGHSHVYWYRQLPEEGLKFMVYLQKENIIDESGMPKERFSAEFPKEGPSILRIQQVVRGDSAAYFCASSAEEQYFGPGTRLTVT.

The chain links TRBV5-1 to TRBJ1-6; 7 bases align to TRBD1. The CDR3 totals 14 residues. V dropped 3 bases and J dropped 14; count of bases not matched to a gene: 11. Germline assignment: CDR1 SGHRS and CDR2 YFSETQ. The CDR3 protein is CASSSDRTLEALHF. Written as DNA, the CDR3 is TGCGCCAGCAGCTCGGACAGGACCCTAGAGGCCCTCCACTTT.

The chain recombines TRBV28 with TRBJ1-5; perhaps TRBD1 as D (6 bases). The CDR3 has 14 residues. Trimming took 5 bases from V and 3 from J, leaving 11 bases between them. The germline V gene has CDR1 MDHEN and CDR2 SYDVKM. The CDR3 loop is CASSPGDTNQPQHF. In nucleotides, the CDR3 is TGTGCCAGCAGTCCAGGGGACACCAATCAGCCCCAGCATTTT.

The genes are TRBV5-1 and TRBJ1-2; no clear D. V was clipped by 0 bases and J by 6 bases, with 21 bases between them. There are 17 residues in the CDR3. CDR1 and CDR2 (germline): SGHRS, YFSETQ. The CDR3 DNA reads as TGCGCCAGCAGCTTGGATTTGGCGGACTTAGTTCCTAATGGCTACACCTTC. Residues: CASSLDLADLVPNGYTF.

This clone was picked up a small number of times. This sequence joins TRBV7-2 and TRBJ2-7, with 8 positions matching TRBD2. J lost 3 bases, V lost 5 bases, and 9 bases had no gene match. Germline CDR1 reads SGHTA; CDR2 reads FQGNSA. CDR3 length: 15 residues. CDR3 DNA: TGTGCCAGCAGCCCGGGACTAGGCAATGACTACGAGCAGTACTTC. Amino acid sequence: CASSPGLGNDYEQYF.

The V and J genes are TRBV20-1 and TRBJ1-4; D unclear. Trimming shortened V by 3 bases and J by 1 base, and 3 bases separated the two germline ends. The CDR3 runs to 12 residues. From germline, CDR1 is DFQATT and CDR2 SNEGSKA (reference sequence). The CDR3 loop is CSASRTNEKLFF. DNA for the CDR3: TGCAGTGCTAGTCGAACTAATGAAAAACTGTTTTTT.

The rearrangement joins TRBV4-3 to TRBJ2-1, with D possibly TRBD1 on 5 matching bases. Germline V gives CDR1 LGHNA, CDR2 YSLEER. Deletions cut 0 bases from V and 5 bases from J, with 11 bases between. CDR3 length equals 15 residues. The CDR3 sequence: CASSQDKQVHNEQFF. The CDR3 DNA follows: TGCGCCAGCAGCCAAGATAAACAGGTACACAATGAGCAGTTCTTC.